This T cell receptor beta chain appears in the sequencing data of a study of cytomegalovirus exposure and HLA in healthy donors. The CDR3 consists of 14 residues. In germline, CDR1 is LNHDA, CDR2 SQIVND (reference sequence). V gave up 6 bases and J gave up 6 bases, with 17 bases separating them. The PCR employed 60 Vbeta primers together with 13 Jbeta primers. Sequencing was performed with immunoSEQ multiplex PCR; in TCRdb, only in-frame clones are kept and a portion is missing. The sample contains about 64,000 clones, around four fifths of which appear only once. The TCR comes from a male donor in good health and CMV-seropositive. The rearrangement joins TRBV19 to TRBJ2-5; possibly TRBD1 for D (6 bases). What was sequenced was PBMCs. CDR3 amino acids: CASRATGGIQTQYF. In DNA form, the CDR3 reads TGTGCCAGTAGGGCGACTGGGGGCATTCAGACCCAGTACTTC.